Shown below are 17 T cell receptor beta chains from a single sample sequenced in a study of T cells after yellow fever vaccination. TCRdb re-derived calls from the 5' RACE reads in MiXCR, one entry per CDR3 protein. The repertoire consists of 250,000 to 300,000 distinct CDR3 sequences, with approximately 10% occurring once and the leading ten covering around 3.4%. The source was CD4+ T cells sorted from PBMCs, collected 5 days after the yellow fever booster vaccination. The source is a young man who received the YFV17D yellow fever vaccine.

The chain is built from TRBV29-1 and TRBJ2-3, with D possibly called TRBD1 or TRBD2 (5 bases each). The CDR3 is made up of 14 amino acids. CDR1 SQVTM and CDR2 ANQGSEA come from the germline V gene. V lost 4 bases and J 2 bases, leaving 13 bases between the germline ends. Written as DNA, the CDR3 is TGCAGCGTTGTTGGGGGTTGGTCCACAGATACGCAGTATTTT. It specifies CSVVGGWSTDTQYF.

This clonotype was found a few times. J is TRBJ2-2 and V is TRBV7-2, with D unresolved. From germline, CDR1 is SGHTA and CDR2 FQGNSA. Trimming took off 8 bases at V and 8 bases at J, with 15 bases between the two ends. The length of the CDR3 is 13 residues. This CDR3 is CASGILVGGELFF. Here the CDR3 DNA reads TGTGCCAGCGGAATATTAGTTGGAGGGGAGCTGTTTTTT.

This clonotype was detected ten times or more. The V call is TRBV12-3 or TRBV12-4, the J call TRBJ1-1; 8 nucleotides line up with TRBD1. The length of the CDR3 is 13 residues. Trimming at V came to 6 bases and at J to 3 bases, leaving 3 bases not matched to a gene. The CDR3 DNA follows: TGTGCCAGCAGCTTGACAGGGGACACTGAAGCTTTCTTT. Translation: CASSLTGDTEAFF.

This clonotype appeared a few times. The CDR3 loop reads CASSSNRVHSPLHF. The CDR3 region has the DNA TGTGCCAGCAGTTCCAACAGGGTTCACTCACCCCTCCACTTT. V usage is TRBV12-3 or TRBV12-4 and J usage is TRBJ1-6; D might be TRBD1 (6 bases). CDR3 length: 14 residues. V was pared by 4 bases and J by 10 bases, with 14 bases between.

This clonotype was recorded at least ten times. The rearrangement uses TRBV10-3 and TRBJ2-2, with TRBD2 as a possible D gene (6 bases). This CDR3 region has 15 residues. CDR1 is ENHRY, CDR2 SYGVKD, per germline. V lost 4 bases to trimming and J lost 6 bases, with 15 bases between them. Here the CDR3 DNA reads TGTGCCATCAGTGCGACTAGTTTCCCCCCCGGGGAGCTGTTTTTT. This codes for CAISATSFPPGELFF.

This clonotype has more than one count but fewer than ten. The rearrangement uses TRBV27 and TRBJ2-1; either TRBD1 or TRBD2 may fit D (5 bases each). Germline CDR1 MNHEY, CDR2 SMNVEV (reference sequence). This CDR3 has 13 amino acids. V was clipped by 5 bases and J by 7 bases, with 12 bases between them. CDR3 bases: TGTGCCAGCAGTGGGACCCCTTGGAATGAGCAGTTCTTC. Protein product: CASSGTPWNEQFF.

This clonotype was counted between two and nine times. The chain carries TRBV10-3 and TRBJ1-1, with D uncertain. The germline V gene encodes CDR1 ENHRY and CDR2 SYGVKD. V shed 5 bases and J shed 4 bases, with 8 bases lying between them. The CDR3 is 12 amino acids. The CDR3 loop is CAISKVGTEAFF. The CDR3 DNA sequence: TGTGCCATCAGTAAGGTTGGCACTGAAGCTTTCTTT.

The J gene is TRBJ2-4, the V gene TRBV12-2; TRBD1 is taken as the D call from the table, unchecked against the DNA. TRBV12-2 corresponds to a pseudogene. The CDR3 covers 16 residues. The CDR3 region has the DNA TGTGCAAGTCGCTTAGACGGGGCGGTGGCCAAAAACATTCAGTACTTC. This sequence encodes CASRLDGAVAKNIQYF.

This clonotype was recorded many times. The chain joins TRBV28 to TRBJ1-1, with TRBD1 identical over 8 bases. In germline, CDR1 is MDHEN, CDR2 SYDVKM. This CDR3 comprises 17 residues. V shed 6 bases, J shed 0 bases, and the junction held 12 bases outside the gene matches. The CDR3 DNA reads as TGTGCCAGCAGATCAGGGGGCGCCGGGGGCATGAACACTGAAGCTTTCTTT. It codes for CASRSGGAGGMNTEAFF. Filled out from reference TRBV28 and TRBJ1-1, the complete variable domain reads DVKVTQSSRYLVKRTGEKVFLECVQDMDHENMFWYRQDPGLGLRLIYFSYDVKMKEKGDIPEGYSVSREKKERFSLILESASTNQTSMYLCASRSGGAGGMNTEAFFGQGTRLTVV.

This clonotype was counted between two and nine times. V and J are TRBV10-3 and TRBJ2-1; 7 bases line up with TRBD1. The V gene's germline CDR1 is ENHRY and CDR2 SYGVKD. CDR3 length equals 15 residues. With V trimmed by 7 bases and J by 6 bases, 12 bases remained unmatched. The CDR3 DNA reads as TGTGCCATCAAGCCCCACAGGGGAGTCTTCAATGAGCAGTTCTTC. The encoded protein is CAIKPHRGVFNEQFF.

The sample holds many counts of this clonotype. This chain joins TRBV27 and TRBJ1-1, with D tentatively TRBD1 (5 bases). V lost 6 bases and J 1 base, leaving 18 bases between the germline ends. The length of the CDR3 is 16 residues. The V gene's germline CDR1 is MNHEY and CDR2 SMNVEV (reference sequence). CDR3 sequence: CASRSSPGRENTEAFF. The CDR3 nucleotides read TGTGCCAGCAGAAGTTCACCGGGACGAGAGAACACTGAAGCTTTCTTT.

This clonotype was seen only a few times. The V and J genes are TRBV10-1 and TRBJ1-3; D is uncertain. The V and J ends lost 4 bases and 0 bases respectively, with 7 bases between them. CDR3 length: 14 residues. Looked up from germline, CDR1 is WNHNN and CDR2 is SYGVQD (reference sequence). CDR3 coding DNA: TGCGCCAGCAGTGCCGCCAGCTCTGGAAACACCATATATTTT. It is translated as CASSAASSGNTIYF.

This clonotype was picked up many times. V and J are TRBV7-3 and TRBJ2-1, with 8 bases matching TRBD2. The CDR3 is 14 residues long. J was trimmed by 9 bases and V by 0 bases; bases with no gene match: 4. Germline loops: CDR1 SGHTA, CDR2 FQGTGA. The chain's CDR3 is CASSLTSGGGEQFF. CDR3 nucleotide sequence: TGTGCCAGCAGCTTAACCAGCGGGGGAGGTGAGCAGTTCTTC.

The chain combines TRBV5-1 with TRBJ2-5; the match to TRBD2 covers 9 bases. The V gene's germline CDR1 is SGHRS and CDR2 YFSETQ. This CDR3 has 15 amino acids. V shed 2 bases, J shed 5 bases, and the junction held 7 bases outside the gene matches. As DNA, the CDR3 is TGCGCCAGCAGCTTCGTAGCGGGGGAGAGGGAGACCCAGTACTTC. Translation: CASSFVAGERETQYF.

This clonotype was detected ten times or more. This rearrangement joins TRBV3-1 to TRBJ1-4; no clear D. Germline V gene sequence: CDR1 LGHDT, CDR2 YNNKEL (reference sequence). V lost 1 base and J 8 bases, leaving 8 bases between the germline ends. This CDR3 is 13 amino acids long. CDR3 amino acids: CASSQGAGEKLFF. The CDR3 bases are TGTGCCAGCAGCCAAGGCGCGGGGGAAAAACTGTTTTTT.

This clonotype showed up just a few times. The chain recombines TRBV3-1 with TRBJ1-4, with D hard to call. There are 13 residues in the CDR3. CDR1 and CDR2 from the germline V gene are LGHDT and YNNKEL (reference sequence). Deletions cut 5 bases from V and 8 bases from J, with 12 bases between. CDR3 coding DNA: TGTGCCAGCAGCTTCAGGAACCAGGAAAAACTGTTTTTT. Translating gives CASSFRNQEKLFF. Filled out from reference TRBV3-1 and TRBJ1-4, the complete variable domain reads DTAVSQTPKYLVTQMGNDKSIKCEQNLGHDTMYWYKQDSKKFLKIMFSYNNKELIINETVPNRFSPKSPDKAHLNLHINSLELGDSAVYFCASSFRNQEKLFFGSGTQLSVL.

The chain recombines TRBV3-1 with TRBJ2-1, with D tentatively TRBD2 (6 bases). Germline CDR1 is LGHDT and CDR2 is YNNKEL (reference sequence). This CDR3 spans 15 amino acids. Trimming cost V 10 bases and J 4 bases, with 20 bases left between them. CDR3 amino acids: CATLNAGGTYNEQFF. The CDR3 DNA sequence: TGTGCCACCCTCAACGCCGGGGGAACATACAATGAGCAGTTCTTC.